The 20 T cell receptor beta chains below all came from one sample that was sequenced in a study of OX40 agonist ivuxolimab in advanced cancers. The method was immunoSEQ multiplex PCR; TCRdb's version includes in-frame clones alone and lacks a portion of them. Among some 28,000 clones listed, about nine tenths were seen once. Sample: CD4+ or CD8+ T cells sorted from blood, taken in a trial of the OX40 agonist ivuxolimab. These receptors all stem from an adult with an advanced solid tumor such as melanoma, head and neck, liver or kidney cancer.

V usage is TRBV4-1 and J usage is TRBJ2-6, with D uncertain. Germline V CDR1 and CDR2: MGHRA, YSYEKL. V lost 1 base to trimming and J lost 3 bases, with 7 bases between them. The CDR3 length is 15 residues. The CDR3 is CASSQVLGGANVLTF. The CDR3 coding sequence is TGCGCCAGCAGCCAAGTGTTGGGTGGGGCCAACGTCCTGACTTTC.

The rearrangement uses TRBV10-3 and TRBJ2-1, with TRBD2 matching over 8 bases. CDR1 is ENHRY and CDR2 is SYGVKD in the germline V gene. The junction had 7 bases not matched to a gene; V was cut back by 0 bases and J by 0 bases. The CDR3 contains 18 residues. The CDR3 is CAISESGFSGISYNEQFF. The CDR3 DNA reads TGTGCCATCAGTGAGTCCGGGTTTAGCGGGATCTCCTACAATGAGCAGTTCTTC.

This clone appeared once. The genes are TRBV9 and TRBJ2-3, with TRBD2 matching 7 bases. Unmatched junction bases numbered 16, after V lost 4 bases and J lost 2 bases. CDR3 length: 18 residues. The germline V gene encodes CDR1 SGDLS and CDR2 YYNGEE. The CDR3 nucleotides read TGTGCCAGCAGCAGACGACTTGGGGCTAGCGGCCTCACAGATACGCAGTATTTT. It codes for CASSRRLGASGLTDTQYF.

The genes are TRBV11-3 and TRBJ1-2, with D uncertain. The germline CDR1 and CDR2 sequences are SGHNT and YENEEA. Trimming removed 1 base from V and 8 bases from J, with 11 bases in between. This CDR3 comprises 13 residues. CDR3 sequence reads: CASSLVAAEGYTF. CDR3 in DNA: TGTGCCAGCAGCTTAGTGGCGGCTGAGGGCTACACCTTC.

As to this clone: Other nucleotide sequences in the sample specify the same CDR3. The chain recombines TRBV27 with TRBJ2-7; D is possibly TRBD1 (5 bases). Germline CDR1 reads MNHEY; CDR2 reads SMNVEV (reference sequence). V was cut by 1 base and J by 1 base, with 14 bases left in between. The CDR3 runs to 16 residues. The CDR3 protein is CASSLLASGNSYEQYF. CDR3 sequence (DNA): TGTGCCAGCAGTTTATTGGCTTCAGGGAATTCCTACGAGCAGTACTTC.

This clone is a singleton in its sample. The V gene is TRBV7-6, the J gene TRBJ2-1, with 11 bases fitting TRBD2. The junction had 6 bases not matched to a gene; V was cut back by 5 bases and J by 3 bases. CDR3 length: 16 amino acids. Germline lookup yields CDR1 SGHVS and CDR2 FNYEAQ. CDR3 protein: CASSASTSGDYNEQFF. CDR3 bases: TGTGCCAGCAGCGCGTCGACTAGCGGGGACTACAATGAGCAGTTCTTC. Drawing the rest from reference TRBV7-6 and TRBJ2-1, the complete variable domain is GAGVSQSPRYKVTKRGQDVALRCDPISGHVSLYWYRQALGQGPEFLTYFNYEAQQDKSGLPNDRFSAERPEGSISTLTIQRTEQRDSAMYRCASSASTSGDYNEQFFGPGTRLTVL.

The chain combines TRBV7-6 with TRBJ2-7; D is perhaps TRBD1 (5 bases). This CDR3 comprises 13 residues. V dropped 8 bases and J dropped 2 bases, with 13 bases sitting between them. Germline V gene sequence: CDR1 SGHVS, CDR2 FNYEAQ. In DNA form, the CDR3 reads TGTGCCAGCGGATTACAGGAGACCTACGAGCAGTACTTC. Translation: CASGLQETYEQYF.

The chain recombines TRBV2 with TRBJ2-1; 9 positions match TRBD2. Germline V lookup: CDR1 SNHLY, CDR2 FYNNEI. V shed 10 bases and J 3 bases; nucleotides not matched to a gene: 4. CDR3 size: 13 residues. For the CDR3, the DNA is TGTGCCACCCCTAGCGGGGACTACAATGAGCAGTTCTTC. Protein: CATPSGDYNEQFF.

V usage is TRBV4-3 and J usage is TRBJ1-2; 7 bases fit TRBD1. From germline, CDR1 is LGHNA and CDR2 YSLEER. V lost 1 base, J lost 4 bases, and 6 bases stayed unmatched. CDR3 length: 15 residues. In DNA form, the CDR3 reads TGCGCCAGCAGCCAAGTTGGACAGGATAGCTATGGCTACACCTTC. Its protein product is CASSQVGQDSYGYTF.

The chain couples TRBV5-1 to TRBJ1-2; 12 positions agree with TRBD1. The CDR3 covers 17 residues. Germline lookup yields CDR1 SGHRS and CDR2 YFSETQ. Trimming took 4 bases from V and 0 from J; bases not matched to a gene: 7. CDR3 coding DNA: TGCGCCAGCAGCCCCCTGGGGACAGGGGGCGCTAACTATGGCTACACCTTC. It is translated as CASSPLGTGGANYGYTF. Together with reference TRBV5-1 and TRBJ1-2, the CDR3 gives the full variable domain: KAGVTQTPRYLIKTRGQQVTLSCSPISGHRSVSWYQQTPGQGLQFLFEYFSETQRNKGNFPGRFSGRQFSNSRSEMNVSTLELGDSALYLCASSPLGTGGANYGYTFGSGTRLTVV.

V is TRBV13 and J is TRBJ2-1; TRBD2 aligns across 11 bases. V dropped 3 bases and J dropped 3; count of bases not matched to a gene: 4. This CDR3 comprises 16 residues. Germline CDR1 and CDR2: PRHDT and FYEKMQ (reference sequence). For the CDR3, the DNA is TGTGCCAGCAGCTTGACTAGCGGGACCCTCTACAATGAGCAGTTCTTC. This translates into CASSLTSGTLYNEQFF.

J is TRBJ1-1 and V is TRBV19; 7 bases map to TRBD1. CDR1 and CDR2 from the germline V gene are LNHDA and SQIVND (reference sequence). J lost 5 bases, V lost 2 bases, and 8 bases had no gene match. The CDR3 has 15 residues. The CDR3 sequence is CASSILAGGRTEAFF. As DNA, the CDR3 is TGTGCCAGTAGTATACTTGCAGGGGGACGGACTGAAGCTTTCTTT.

The chain links TRBV27 to TRBJ2-1, with D perhaps TRBD1 or TRBD2 (5 bases each). V was pared by 5 bases and J by 6 bases, with 14 bases between. Germline-derived CDR1 and CDR2 are MNHEY and SMNVEV (reference sequence). This CDR3 is built from 14 residues. This chain's CDR3 is CASSPIGTANEQFF. The CDR3, as DNA: TGTGCCAGCAGTCCAATCGGGACCGCCAATGAGCAGTTCTTC.

The chain employs TRBV9 and TRBJ1-1; no clear D gene. V was trimmed by 0 bases and J by 1 base, leaving 7 bases between them. This CDR3 spans 14 amino acids. CDR1 and CDR2 (germline): SGDLS, YYNGEE. CDR3 residues: CASSVVLSNTEAFF. The CDR3 DNA reads as TGTGCCAGCAGCGTAGTACTGTCGAACACTGAAGCTTTCTTT.

This chain joins TRBV27 and TRBJ1-2; D remains ambiguous. CDR1 is MNHEY and CDR2 is SMNVEV in the germline V gene (reference sequence). Trimming cost V 0 bases and J 4 bases, with 6 bases left between them. The CDR3 spans 13 residues. The CDR3 spells CASSLSGGYGYTF. The DNA of the CDR3 is TGTGCCAGCAGTTTATCCGGAGGCTATGGCTACACCTTC.

V usage is TRBV9 and J usage is TRBJ2-7; TRBD1 matches 9 bases. Germline assignment: CDR1 SGDLS and CDR2 YYNGEE. The CDR3 is 14 residues long. With V trimmed by 2 bases and J by 3 bases, 3 bases remained unmatched. Written as DNA, the CDR3 is TGTGCCAGCAGCGTGGGGGGACAGGGCTACGAGCAGTACTTC. Translated, it gives CASSVGGQGYEQYF.

The CDR3 DNA is TGTGCCAGCAGTATGGTTGGGGGAACCTACGAGCAGTACTTC. It yields the protein CASSMVGGTYEQYF. V and J are TRBV6-5 and TRBJ2-7; D tentatively fits TRBD1 or TRBD2 (5 bases each). This CDR3 contains 14 residues. V shed 5 bases and J shed 2 bases, with 13 bases lying between them. Germline V gene sequence: CDR1 MNHEY, CDR2 SVGAGI.

The chain couples TRBV4-1 to TRBJ1-4, with TRBD1 matching over 7 bases. The CDR3 is 16 amino acids. Germline CDR1 is MGHRA and CDR2 is YSYEKL. Losses at the gene ends were 0 bases for V and 5 bases for J; bases not matched to a gene: 6. DNA of the CDR3: TGCGCCAGCAGCCAAGATGGAACAGGGGCAAATGAAAAACTGTTTTTT. This codes for CASSQDGTGANEKLFF.

The rearrangement links TRBV5-5 to TRBJ2-1; 7 bases agree with TRBD2. CDR3 length equals 14 residues. The V segment lost 0 bases and the J segment 9 bases; nucleotides outside the gene matches: 6. Per germline, CDR1 SGHKS and CDR2 YYEKEE (reference sequence). CDR3 protein: CASSLEASGPEQFF. CDR3 bases: TGTGCCAGCAGCTTGGAGGCTAGCGGCCCTGAGCAGTTCTTC. Variable domain in full (rest from reference TRBV5-5 and TRBJ2-1): DAGVTQSPTHLIKTRGQQVTLRCSPISGHKSVSWYQQVLGQGPQFIFQYYEKEERGRGNFPDRFSARQFPNYSSELNVNALLLGDSALYLCASSLEASGPEQFFGPGTRLTVL.

The genes are TRBV11-2 and TRBJ1-1; D gene ambiguous. V lost 4 bases, J lost 0 bases, and 15 bases lay in between. This CDR3 has 16 residues. Germline V lookup: CDR1 SGHAT, CDR2 FQNNGV. The DNA of the CDR3 is TGTGCCAGCAGCTCCATCCAACCACCACTGAACACTGAAGCTTTCTTT. It is translated as CASSSIQPPLNTEAFF.